The text below deals with one TCR beta chain. The data were produced by immunoSEQ multiplex PCR, yet TCRdb's version contains in-frame clones alone and is incomplete. The sample lists some 260,000 clones; about 80% were seen once. This sample is part of a study of blood T cell repertoires in COVID-19. Germline loops: CDR1 SGHRS, CDR2 YFSETQ. V dropped 4 bases and J dropped 0; count of bases not matched to a gene: 7. This CDR3 has 15 amino acids. The rearrangement uses TRBV5-1 and TRBJ2-7, with TRBD1 identical over 7 bases. Source material: peripheral blood. The sequence was obtained from a man aged 80 or over with acute or convalescent COVID-19. As DNA, the CDR3 is TGCGCCAGCAGCGCTGACAGGGTAACCTCCTACGAGCAGTACTTC. Its protein is CASSADRVTSYEQYF.